The sequence of this TCR beta chain was determined in a study of shared clonotypes between healthy human individuals. Study details: The study used three CD4 naive, three CD4 memory, two CD8 naive and one CD8 memory plate per donor.

In the naive CD8 group, cells lacked CD45RO and were positively selected for CCR7, so terminally differentiated effector memory CD45RA+ cells were left out. All participating donors were Caucasian adults from Nashville, Tennessee. The table came from immunoSEQ multiplex PCR; TCRdb's copy has only in-frame clones and leaves some out. The sample records 2 million to 2.5 million clones, more than 85% being singletons. V dropped 7 bases and J dropped 4 bases, with 8 bases sitting between them. Germline V CDR1 and CDR2: SGHRS, YFSETQ. CDR3 length equals 11 residues. This chain links TRBV5-1 with TRBJ1-1; tentative D call: TRBD1 (6 bases). This TCR derives from a man younger than 35 in good health. Some clones in this sample may be carry-over from other donors' samples. Input material: naive CD8+ T cells from PBMCs. The CDR3: CASQGGTEAFF. The CDR3 bases are TGCGCCAGCCAAGGGGGCACTGAAGCTTTCTTT.